This T cell receptor beta chain was sequenced in a study of PD-1 blockade in classical Hodgkin lymphoma. The study, taken as a whole, reports: Unlike CD8+ TCR diversity, which did not rise significantly by C4D1, CD4+ TCR diversity did.

The CDR3 has 15 amino acids. The germline V gene encodes CDR1 LNHDA and CDR2 SQIVND (reference sequence). V was cut by 3 bases and J by 0 bases, with 11 bases left in between. All patients experienced relapse after autologous stem cell transplantation, and brentuximab vedotin exposure was variable. The table came from immunoSEQ multiplex PCR; TCRdb's copy has only in-frame clones and leaves some out. This sample carries 100,000 to 120,000 clones, roughly nine tenths of them seen once, and the ten largest clones take 20%. Only a few counts were recorded for this clone. Its antigen remains unidentified.

V usage is TRBV19 and J usage is TRBJ1-2; tentatively, D is TRBD1 (5 bases). The sample consisted of peripheral blood mononuclear cells (PBMCs), taken before the second cycle of nivolumab. This receptor was taken from a human donor with classical Hodgkin lymphoma. The CDR3 protein is CASSMGRRANYGYTF. The CDR3 nucleotides are TGTGCCAGTAGTATGGGACGGAGAGCTAACTATGGCTACACCTTC.